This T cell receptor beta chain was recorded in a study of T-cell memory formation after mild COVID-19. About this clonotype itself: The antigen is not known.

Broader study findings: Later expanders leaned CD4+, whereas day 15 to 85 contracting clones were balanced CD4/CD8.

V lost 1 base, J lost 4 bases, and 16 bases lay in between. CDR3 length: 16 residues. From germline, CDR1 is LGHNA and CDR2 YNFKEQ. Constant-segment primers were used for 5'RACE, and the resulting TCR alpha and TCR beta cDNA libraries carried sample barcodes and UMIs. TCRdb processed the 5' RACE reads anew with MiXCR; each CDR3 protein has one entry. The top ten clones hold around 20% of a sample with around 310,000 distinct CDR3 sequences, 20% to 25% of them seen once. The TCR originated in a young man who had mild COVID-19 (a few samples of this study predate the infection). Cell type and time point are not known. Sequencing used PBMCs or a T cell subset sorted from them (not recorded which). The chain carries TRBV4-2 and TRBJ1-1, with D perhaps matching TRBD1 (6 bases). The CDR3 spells CASSQAPQGMSTEAFF. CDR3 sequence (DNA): TGTGCCAGCAGCCAAGCTCCACAGGGAATGTCCACTGAAGCTTTCTTT.